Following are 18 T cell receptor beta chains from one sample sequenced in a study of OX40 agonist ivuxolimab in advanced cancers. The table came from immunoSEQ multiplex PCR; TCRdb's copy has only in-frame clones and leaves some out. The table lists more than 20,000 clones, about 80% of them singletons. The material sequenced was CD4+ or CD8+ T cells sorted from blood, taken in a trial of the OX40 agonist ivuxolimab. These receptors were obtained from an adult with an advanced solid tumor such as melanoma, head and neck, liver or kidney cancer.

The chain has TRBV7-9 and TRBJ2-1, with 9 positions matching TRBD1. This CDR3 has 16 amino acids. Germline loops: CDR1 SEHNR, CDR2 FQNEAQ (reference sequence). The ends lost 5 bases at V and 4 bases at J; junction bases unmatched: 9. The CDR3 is CASSTQGTGTYNEQFF. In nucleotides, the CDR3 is TGTGCCAGCAGCACCCAAGGGACAGGGACATACAATGAGCAGTTCTTC.

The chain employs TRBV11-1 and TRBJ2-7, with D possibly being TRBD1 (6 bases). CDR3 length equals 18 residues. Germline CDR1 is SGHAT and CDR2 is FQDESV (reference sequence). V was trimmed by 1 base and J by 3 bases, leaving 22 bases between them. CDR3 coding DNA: TGTGCCAGCAGCTTAGGGTCCCCCTACAGGGACCCCCACTACGAGCAGTACTTC. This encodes CASSLGSPYRDPHYEQYF.

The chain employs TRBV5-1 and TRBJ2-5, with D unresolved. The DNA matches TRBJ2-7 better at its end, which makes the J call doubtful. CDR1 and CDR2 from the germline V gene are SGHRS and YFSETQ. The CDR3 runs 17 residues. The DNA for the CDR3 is TGCGCCAGCAGCTTACTACCTAGACACCCCAACCCTTACGAGCAGTACTTC. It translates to CASSLLPRHPNPYEQYF.

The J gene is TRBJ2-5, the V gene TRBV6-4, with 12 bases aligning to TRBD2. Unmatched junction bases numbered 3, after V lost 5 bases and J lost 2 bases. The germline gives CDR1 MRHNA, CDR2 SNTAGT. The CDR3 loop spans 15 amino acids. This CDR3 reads CASSPTSGSQETQYF. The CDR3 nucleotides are TGTGCCAGCAGTCCGACTAGCGGGAGTCAAGAGACCCAGTACTTC.

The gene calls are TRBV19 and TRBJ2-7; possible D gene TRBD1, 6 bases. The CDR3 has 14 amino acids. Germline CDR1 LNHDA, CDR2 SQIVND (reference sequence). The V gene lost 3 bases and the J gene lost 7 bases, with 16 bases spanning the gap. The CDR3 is CASSIGTSLQEQYF. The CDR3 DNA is TGTGCCAGTAGTATTGGGACATCCCTACAGGAGCAGTACTTC.

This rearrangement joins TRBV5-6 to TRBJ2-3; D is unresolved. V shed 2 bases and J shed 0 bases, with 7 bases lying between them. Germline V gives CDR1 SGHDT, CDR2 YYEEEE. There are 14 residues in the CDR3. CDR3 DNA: TGTGCCAGCAGCTTTTTGTGGAGCACAGATACGCAGTATTTT. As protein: CASSFLWSTDTQYF.

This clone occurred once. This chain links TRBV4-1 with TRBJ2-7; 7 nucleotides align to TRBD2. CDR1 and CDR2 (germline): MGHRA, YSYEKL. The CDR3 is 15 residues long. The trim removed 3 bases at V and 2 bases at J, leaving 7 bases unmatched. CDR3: CASSHTLALAYEQYF. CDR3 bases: TGCGCCAGCAGCCACACACTAGCGCTAGCCTACGAGCAGTACTTC.

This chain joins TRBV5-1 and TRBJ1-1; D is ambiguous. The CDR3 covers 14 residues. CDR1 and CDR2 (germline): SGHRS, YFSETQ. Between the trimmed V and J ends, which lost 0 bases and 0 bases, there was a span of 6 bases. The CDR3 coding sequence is TGCGCCAGCAGCTTGGAAGGGATGAACACTGAAGCTTTCTTT. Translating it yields CASSLEGMNTEAFF.

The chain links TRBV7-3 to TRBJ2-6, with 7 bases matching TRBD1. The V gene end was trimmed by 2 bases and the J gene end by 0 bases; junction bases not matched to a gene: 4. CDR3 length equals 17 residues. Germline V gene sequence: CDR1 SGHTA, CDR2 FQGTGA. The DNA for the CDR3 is TGTGCCAGCAGCTTAGGGACAGTCCTCTCTGGGGCCAACGTCCTGACTTTC. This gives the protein CASSLGTVLSGANVLTF.

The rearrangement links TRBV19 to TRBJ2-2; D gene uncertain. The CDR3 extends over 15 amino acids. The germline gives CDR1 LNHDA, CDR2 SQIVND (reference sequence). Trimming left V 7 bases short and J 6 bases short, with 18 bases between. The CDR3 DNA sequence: TGTGCCAGTAATCATCGGGCCACCGTCCCCGGGGAGCTGTTTTTT. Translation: CASNHRATVPGELFF.

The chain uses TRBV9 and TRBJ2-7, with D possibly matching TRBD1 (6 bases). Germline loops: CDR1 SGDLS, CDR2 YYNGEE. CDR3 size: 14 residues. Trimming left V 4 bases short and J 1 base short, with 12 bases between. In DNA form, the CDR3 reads TGTGCCAGCAGCATTGGGGACAAGTCCTACGAGCAGTACTTC. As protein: CASSIGDKSYEQYF. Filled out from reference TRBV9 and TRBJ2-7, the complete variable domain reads DSGVTQTPKHLITATGQRVTLRCSPRSGDLSVYWYQQSLDQGLQFLIQYYNGEERAKGNILERFSAQQFPDLHSELNLSSLELGDSALYFCASSIGDKSYEQYFGPGTRLTVT.

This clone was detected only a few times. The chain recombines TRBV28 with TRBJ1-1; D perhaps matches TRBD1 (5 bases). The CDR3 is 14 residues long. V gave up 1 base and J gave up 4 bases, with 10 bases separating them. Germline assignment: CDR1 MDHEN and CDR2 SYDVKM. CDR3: CASSLFARGTEAFF. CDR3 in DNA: TGTGCCAGCAGTTTATTTGCGAGGGGCACTGAAGCTTTCTTT.

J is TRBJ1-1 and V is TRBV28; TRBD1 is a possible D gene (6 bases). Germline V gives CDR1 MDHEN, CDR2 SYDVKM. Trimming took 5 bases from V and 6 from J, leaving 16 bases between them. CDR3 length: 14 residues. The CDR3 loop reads CASSPPGEGPEAFF. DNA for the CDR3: TGTGCCAGCAGTCCCCCAGGGGAAGGGCCTGAAGCTTTCTTT.

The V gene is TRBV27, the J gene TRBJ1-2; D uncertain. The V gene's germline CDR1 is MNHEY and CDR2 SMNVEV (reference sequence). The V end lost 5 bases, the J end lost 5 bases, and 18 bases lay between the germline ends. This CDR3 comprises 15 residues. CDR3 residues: CASSVRTENFYGYTF. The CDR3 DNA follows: TGTGCCAGCAGTGTTCGGACTGAAAACTTTTATGGCTACACCTTC.

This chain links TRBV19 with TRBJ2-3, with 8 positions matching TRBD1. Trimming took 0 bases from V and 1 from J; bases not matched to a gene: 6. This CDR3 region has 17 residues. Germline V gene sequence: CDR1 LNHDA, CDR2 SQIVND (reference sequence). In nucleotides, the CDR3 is TGTGCCAGTAGTATAGATCTTGCGACAGGGGGCACAGATACGCAGTATTTT. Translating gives CASSIDLATGGTDTQYF.

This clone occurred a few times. This CDR3 is CASSPTGTGELFF. CDR3 coding DNA: TGTGCCAGCAGCCCCACCGGAACCGGGGAGCTGTTTTTT. The rearrangement joins TRBV11-3 to TRBJ2-2, with unresolved D. Trimming left V 5 bases short and J 5 bases short, with 9 bases between. CDR3 size: 13 residues. Germline V lookup: CDR1 SGHNT, CDR2 YENEEA.

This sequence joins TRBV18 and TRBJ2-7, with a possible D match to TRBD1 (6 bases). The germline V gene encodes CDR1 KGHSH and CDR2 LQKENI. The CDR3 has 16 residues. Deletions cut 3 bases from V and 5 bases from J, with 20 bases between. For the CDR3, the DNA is TGTGCCAGCTCACCTCGGGAACCGGCAGGGGAAAACGAGCAGTACTTC. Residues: CASSPREPAGENEQYF.

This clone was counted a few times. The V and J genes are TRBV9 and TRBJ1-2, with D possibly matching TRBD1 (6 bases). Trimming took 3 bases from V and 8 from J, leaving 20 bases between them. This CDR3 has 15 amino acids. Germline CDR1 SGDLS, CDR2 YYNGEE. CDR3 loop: CASSASPGGRQGYTF. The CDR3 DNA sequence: TGTGCCAGCAGCGCCTCTCCTGGGGGGCGGCAGGGCTACACCTTC.